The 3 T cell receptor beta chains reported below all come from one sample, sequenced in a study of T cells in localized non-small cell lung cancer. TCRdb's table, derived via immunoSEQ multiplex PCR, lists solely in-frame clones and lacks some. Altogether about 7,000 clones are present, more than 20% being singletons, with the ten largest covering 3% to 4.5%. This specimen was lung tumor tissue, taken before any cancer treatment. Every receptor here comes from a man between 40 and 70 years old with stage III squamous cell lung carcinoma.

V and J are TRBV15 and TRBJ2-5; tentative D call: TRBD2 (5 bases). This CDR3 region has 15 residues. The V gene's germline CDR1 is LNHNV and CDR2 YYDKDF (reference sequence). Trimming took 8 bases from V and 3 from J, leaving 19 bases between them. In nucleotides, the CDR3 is TGTGCCACCTCCGTGTTCGCGCGGGCTGAAGAGACCCAGTACTTC. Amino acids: CATSVFARAEETQYF.

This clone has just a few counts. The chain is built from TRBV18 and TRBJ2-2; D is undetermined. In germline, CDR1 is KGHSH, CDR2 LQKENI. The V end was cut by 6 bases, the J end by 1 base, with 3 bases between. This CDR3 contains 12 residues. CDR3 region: CASSRNTGELFF. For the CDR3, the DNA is TGTGCCAGCTCGAGGAACACCGGGGAGCTGTTTTTT.

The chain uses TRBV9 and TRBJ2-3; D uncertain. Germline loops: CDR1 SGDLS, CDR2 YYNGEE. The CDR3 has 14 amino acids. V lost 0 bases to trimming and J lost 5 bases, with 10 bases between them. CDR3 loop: CASSVDTVIDTQYF. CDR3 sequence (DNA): TGTGCCAGCAGCGTAGATACAGTGATAGATACGCAGTATTTT.